Listed below are T cell receptor beta chains from one sample, sequenced in a study of yellow fever vaccine responses in identical twins. A single record per CDR3 protein comes from TCRdb applying MiXCR to the RT-PCR reads. The table records under 20,000 distinct CDR3 sequences, approximately 70% of them present only once. The sample in question was T cells from blood (PBMCs), unsorted or a sorted subset (not recorded which), obtained before or after yellow fever vaccination (not recorded which). The receptor source for this set is a woman aged 18-29 years who received the yellow fever vaccine. Both conserved end residues are part of each CDR3. D genes are given only for firm matches. Some rows mark clone size as missing; the rest say once, few, many or name a class of expanded clone.

J,V,D,size,CDR3,DNA
TRBJ2-3,TRBV25-1,-,-,CASSEGMATDTQYF,TGTGCCAGCAGTGAAGGGATGGCTACAGATACGCAGTATTTT
TRBJ2-5,TRBV18,-,-,CASSPPLQETQYF,TGTGCCAGCTCACCACCTCTTCAAGAGACCCAGTACTTC
TRBJ1-5,TRBV20-1,TRBD1,-,CSAGTGNNQPQHF,TGCAGTGCGGGGACAGGGAACAATCAGCCCCAGCATTTT
TRBJ2-5,TRBV18,TRBD1,once,CASSAGQGAGETQYF,TGTGCCAGCTCAGCCGGACAGGGGGCAGGAGAGACCCAGTACTTC
TRBJ1-1,TRBV7-9,-,-,CASSLTNMNTEAFF,TGTGCCAGCAGCTTAACAAACATGAACACTGAAGCTTTCTTT
TRBJ2-4,TRBV5-1,-,few,CASSLAPGPKNIQYF,TGCGCCAGCAGCTTGGCCCCAGGACCCAAAAACATTCAGTACTTC
TRBJ2-5,TRBV10-3,TRBD2,-,CATLPGTSGMLETQYF,TGTGCCACCTTACCCGGGACTAGCGGGATGTTGGAGACCCAGTACTTC
TRBJ2-1,TRBV3-1,-,-,CASSQDLQRAYNEQFF,TGTGCCAGCAGCCAAGATTTACAGCGGGCCTACAATGAGCAGTTCTTC
TRBJ2-1,TRBV29-1,TRBD2,-,CSVVAGVNNEQFF,TGCAGCGTTGTGGCGGGAGTGAACAATGAGCAGTTCTTC
TRBJ2-7,TRBV11-1,-,-,CASSPGPNYEQYF,TGTGCCAGCAGCCCTGGGCCTAACTACGAGCAGTACTTC
TRBJ2-3,TRBV11-3,-,-,CASSLGTNTDTQYF,TGTGCCAGCAGCTTAGGGACCAACACAGATACGCAGTATTTT
TRBJ2-5,TRBV25-1,TRBD1,few,CASSDNQGQHLQETQYF,TGTGCCAGCAGTGATAATCAGGGACAGCATCTTCAAGAGACCCAGTACTTC
TRBJ1-5,TRBV4-3,-,-,CASSQGGGYQPQHF,TGCGCCAGCAGCCAAGGGGGGGGCTATCAGCCCCAGCATTTT
TRBJ1-2,TRBV6-1,-,-,CASTRDTNYGYTF,TGTGCCAGCACCCGGGACACCAACTATGGCTACACCTTC
TRBJ2-7,TRBV3-1,-,-,CASSPGAGYYEQYF,TGTGCCAGCAGCCCCGGGGCAGGGTACTACGAGCAGTACTTC
TRBJ2-3,TRBV11-3,-,-,CASSPGRSDTQYF,TGTGCCAGCAGCCCAGGGAGGTCAGATACGCAGTATTTT
TRBJ1-1,TRBV4-2,-,once,CASSQGPAPVTEAFF,TGTGCCAGCAGCCAAGGTCCAGCTCCTGTAACTGAAGCTTTCTTT
TRBJ2-5,TRBV12-3/TRBV12-4,-,-,CASSSTQETQYF,TGTGCCAGCAGTTCGACGCAAGAGACCCAGTACTTC
TRBJ2-3,TRBV5-1,-,-,CASSLEFPQGTDTQYF,TGCGCCAGCAGCTTGGAGTTCCCGCAGGGAACAGATACGCAGTATTTT
TRBJ1-2,TRBV18,-,-,CASSLPGPAGGYGYTF,TGTGCCAGCTCACTTCCGGGACCGGCTGGTGGTTATGGCTACACCTTC
TRBJ1-2,TRBV12-3/TRBV12-4,-,-,CASSTGTPSHIYGYTF,TGTGCCAGCAGCACCGGGACGCCGTCCCACATTTATGGCTACACCTTC
TRBJ1-2,TRBV5-1,-,few,CASSDGFDYGYTF,TGCGCCAGCAGCGACGGTTTCGACTATGGCTACACCTTC
TRBJ1-1,TRBV28,-,-,CASRGPWNTEAFF,TGTGCCAGCAGGGGACCCTGGAACACTGAAGCTTTCTTT
TRBJ2-1,TRBV27,-,-,CASSLYSVDGVNEQFF,TGTGCCAGCAGTTTATATAGCGTGGATGGGGTCAATGAGCAGTTCTTC
TRBJ2-3,TRBV29-1,-,-,CSVVARVNGDTQYF,TGCAGCGTTGTCGCCAGGGTTAATGGAGATACGCAGTATTTT
TRBJ2-5,TRBV20-1,-,-,CSARVGSAMETQYF,TGCAGTGCTAGAGTGGGCTCCGCGATGGAGACCCAGTACTTC
TRBJ2-3,TRBV13,-,-,CASSPSDWKFTDTQYF,TGTGCCAGCAGCCCCTCGGACTGGAAATTCACAGATACGCAGTATTTT
TRBJ2-5,TRBV2,-,-,CASSDVVGETQYF,TGTGCCAGCAGTGATGTGGTTGGGGAGACCCAGTACTTC
TRBJ1-4,TRBV29-1,TRBD1,-,CSVEIGTVGEKLFF,TGCAGCGTTGAGATAGGGACAGTAGGCGAAAAACTGTTTTTT
TRBJ2-1,TRBV19,-,-,CASSIDRGMINEQFF,TGTGCCAGTAGTATAGATCGCGGGATGATCAATGAGCAGTTCTTC
TRBJ2-1,TRBV11-3,TRBD2,-,CASSTPLLADSSYNEQFF,TGTGCCAGCAGCACTCCCCTACTAGCGGACAGCTCCTACAATGAGCAGTTCTTC
TRBJ1-5,TRBV18,-,-,CASSLTGLINQPQHF,TGTGCCAGCTCACTCACAGGGTTGATCAATCAGCCCCAGCATTTT
TRBJ2-2,TRBV7-7,-,once,CASRAGGNTGELFF,TGTGCCAGCAGGGCAGGTGGGAACACCGGGGAGCTGTTTTTT
TRBJ2-5,TRBV12-3/TRBV12-4,-,-,CASSFPGLQETQYF,TGTGCCAGCAGTTTTCCCGGTCTACAAGAGACCCAGTACTTC
TRBJ2-1,TRBV13,-,-,CASSPRAGSSYNEQFF,TGTGCCAGCAGCCCCCGAGCAGGTTCGTCCTACAATGAGCAGTTCTTC
TRBJ2-3,TRBV19,TRBD2,-,CASSILAGGTDTQYF,TGTGCCAGTAGTATCCTAGCGGGGGGCACAGATACGCAGTATTTT
TRBJ2-1,TRBV24-1,-,-,CATSDLGQGREQFF,TGTGCCACCAGTGATCTAGGGCAGGGGCGGGAGCAGTTCTTC
TRBJ1-2,TRBV9,-,-,CASSVERGSYGYTF,TGTGCCAGCAGCGTAGAAAGGGGGTCCTATGGCTACACCTTC